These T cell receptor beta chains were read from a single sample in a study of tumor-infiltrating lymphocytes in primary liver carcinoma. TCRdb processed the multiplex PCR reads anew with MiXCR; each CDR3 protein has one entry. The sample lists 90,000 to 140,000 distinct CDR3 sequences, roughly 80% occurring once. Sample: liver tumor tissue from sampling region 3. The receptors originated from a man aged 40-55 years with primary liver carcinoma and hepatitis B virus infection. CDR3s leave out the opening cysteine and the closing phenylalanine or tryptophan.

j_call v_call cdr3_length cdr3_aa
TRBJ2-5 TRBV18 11 AGSPVARETQY
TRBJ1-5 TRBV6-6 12 TSSYEAGDQPQH
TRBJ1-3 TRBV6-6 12 AITTGGLGTTIY
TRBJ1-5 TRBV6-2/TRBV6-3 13 ASSYSRVPNQLQH
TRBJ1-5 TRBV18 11 ASSPSIIQPQH
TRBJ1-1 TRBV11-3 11 ASSLGFGNEAS
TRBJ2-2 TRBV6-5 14 ASTEGDWLSSGELF
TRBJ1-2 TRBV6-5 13 ASSYSLRGTYGYT
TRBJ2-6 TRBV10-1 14 GTPASSETGANVLT
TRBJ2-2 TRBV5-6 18 ASSLVFSDGSHTNTGELF
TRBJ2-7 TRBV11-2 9 ISTKGVEQY
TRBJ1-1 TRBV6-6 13 ANSIPSARDTEAL
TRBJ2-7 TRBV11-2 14 ASSPVWGRATNEQY
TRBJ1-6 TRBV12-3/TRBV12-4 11 ASSLTTGSPLH
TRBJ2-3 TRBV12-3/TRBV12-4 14 ASRSTTGGNTDTQY
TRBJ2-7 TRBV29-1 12 SVLDRVNQVEQY
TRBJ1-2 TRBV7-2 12 ASSLDPGERGYA
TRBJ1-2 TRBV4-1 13 ASSPSTGLNCGYS
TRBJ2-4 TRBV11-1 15 ASSFPGAGEAKNIQY
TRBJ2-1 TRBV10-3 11 AISESTEQELF
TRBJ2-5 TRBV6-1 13 ASSEAVGGRETLY
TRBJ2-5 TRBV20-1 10 SAGEPRETQY
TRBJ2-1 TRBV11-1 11 ARSPRRYNEQF
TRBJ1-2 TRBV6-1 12 TSNEIRDNYGYT
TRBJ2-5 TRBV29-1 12 SFRTASFQETQY
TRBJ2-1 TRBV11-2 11 ASSPDRGSEQF
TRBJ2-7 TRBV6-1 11 ASSGRQTCEQY
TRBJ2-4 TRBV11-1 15 ASSFPGTSGIKNIRY
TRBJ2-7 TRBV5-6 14 ANSLSGVVSTYEQY
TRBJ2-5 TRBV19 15 ASSIELSGSHGETQY
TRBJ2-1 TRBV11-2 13 ASSLRCTGENEQF
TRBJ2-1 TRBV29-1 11 SATSLSYNEQF
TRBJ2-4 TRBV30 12 AWSVLETGTIQY
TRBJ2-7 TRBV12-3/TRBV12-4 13 ASKSGQGISYEQY
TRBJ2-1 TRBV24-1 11 ATRGQGAHVQF
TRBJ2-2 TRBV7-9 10 ASRLGAGELF
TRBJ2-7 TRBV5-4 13 ASSSTSGPTYEEY
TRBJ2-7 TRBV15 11 ATKGDSFYEQY
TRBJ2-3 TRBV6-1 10 ASKPSTDIQY
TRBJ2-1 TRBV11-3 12 ASRLGISNDEQF
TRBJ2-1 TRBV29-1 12 NVLRTGVKGEQF
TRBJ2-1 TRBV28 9 ASGASNEQF
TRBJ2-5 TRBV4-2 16 TNSQDLAGGRIIETQY
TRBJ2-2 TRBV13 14 VNNLRLAGGPGELF
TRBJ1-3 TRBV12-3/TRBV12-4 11 ARSLSGGNTIY
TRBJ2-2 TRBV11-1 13 ASSCTGPFSWELF
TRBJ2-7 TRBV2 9 ASSPMAGQY
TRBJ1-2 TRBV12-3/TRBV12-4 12 TSSPSGTNYGCT
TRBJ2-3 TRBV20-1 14 SARRSGRALTDTQY
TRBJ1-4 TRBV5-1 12 ASSLRGNNEKLF
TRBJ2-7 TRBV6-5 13 TSSPQGDSSYEPY
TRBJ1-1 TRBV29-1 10 SAGAKGGGAF
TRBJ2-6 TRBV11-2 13 ATQRPRSVANVLT
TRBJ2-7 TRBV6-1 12 ASSVDGSGGEQY